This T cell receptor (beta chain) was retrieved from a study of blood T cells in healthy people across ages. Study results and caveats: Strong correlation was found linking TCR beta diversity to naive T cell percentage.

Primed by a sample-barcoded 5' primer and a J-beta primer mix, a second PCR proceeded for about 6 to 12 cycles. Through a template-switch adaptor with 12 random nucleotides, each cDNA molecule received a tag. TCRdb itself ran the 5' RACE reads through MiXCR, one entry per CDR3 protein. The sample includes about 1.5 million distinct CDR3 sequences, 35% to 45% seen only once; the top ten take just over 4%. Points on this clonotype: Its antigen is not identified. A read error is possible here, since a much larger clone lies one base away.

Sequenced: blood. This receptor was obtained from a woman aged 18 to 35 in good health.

The chain's CDR3 is CSGDLGREQFF. DNA of the CDR3: TGCAGCGGTGATCTGGGCCGTGAGCAGTTCTTC. The rearrangement uses TRBV29-1 and TRBJ2-1; D is undetermined. The CDR3 consists of 11 residues. Germline V gives CDR1 SQVTM, CDR2 ANQGSEA. The germline V and J ends were trimmed by 7 bases and 9 bases, with 13 bases remaining between them.